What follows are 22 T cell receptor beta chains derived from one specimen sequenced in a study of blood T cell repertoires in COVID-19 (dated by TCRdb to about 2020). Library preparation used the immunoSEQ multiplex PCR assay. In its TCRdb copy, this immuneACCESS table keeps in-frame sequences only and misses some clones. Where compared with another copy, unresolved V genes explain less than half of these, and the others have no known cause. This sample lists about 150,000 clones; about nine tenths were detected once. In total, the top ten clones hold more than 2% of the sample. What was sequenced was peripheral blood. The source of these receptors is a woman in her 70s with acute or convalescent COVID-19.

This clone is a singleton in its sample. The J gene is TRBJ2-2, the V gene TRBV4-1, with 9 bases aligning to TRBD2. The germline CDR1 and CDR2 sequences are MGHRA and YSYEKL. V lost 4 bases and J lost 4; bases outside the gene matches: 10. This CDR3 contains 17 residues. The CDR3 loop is CASSPSQRGVSTGELFF. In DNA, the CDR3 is TGCGCCAGCAGCCCAAGCCAGCGGGGGGTCTCCACCGGGGAGCTGTTTTTT.

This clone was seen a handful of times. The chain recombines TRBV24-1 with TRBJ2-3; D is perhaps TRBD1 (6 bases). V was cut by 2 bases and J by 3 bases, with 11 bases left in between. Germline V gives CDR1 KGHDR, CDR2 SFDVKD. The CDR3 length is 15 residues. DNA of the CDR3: TGTGCCACCAGTGATTATGGGGGCGTTACAGATACGCAGTATTTT. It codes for CATSDYGGVTDTQYF.

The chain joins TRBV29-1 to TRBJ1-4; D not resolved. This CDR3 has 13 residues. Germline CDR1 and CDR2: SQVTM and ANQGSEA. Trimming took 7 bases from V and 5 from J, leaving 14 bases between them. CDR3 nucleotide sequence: TGCAGCGCTGGGCGGGGTACGAATGAAAAACTGTTTTTT. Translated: CSAGRGTNEKLFF.

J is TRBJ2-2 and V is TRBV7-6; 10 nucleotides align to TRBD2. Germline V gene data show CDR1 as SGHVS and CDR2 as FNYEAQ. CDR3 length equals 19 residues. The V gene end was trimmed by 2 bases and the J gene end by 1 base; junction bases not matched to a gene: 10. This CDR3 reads CASSLHVLLAGVNTGELFF. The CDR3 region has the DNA TGTGCCAGCAGCTTACACGTTTTGCTAGCGGGGGTGAACACCGGGGAGCTGTTTTTT.

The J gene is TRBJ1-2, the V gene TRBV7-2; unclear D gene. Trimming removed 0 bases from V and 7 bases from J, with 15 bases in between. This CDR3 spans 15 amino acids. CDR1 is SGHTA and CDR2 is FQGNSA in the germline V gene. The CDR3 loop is CASSLADIRSGGYTF. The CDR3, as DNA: TGTGCCAGCAGCTTAGCGGATATCCGCTCGGGTGGCTACACCTTC.

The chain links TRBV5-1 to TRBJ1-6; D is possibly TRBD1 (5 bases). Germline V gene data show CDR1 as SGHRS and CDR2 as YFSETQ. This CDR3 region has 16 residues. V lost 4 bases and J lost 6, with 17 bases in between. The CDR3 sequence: CASSLRQFGTNSPLHF. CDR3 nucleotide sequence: TGCGCCAGCAGCCTCAGACAGTTCGGAACTAATTCACCCCTCCACTTT.

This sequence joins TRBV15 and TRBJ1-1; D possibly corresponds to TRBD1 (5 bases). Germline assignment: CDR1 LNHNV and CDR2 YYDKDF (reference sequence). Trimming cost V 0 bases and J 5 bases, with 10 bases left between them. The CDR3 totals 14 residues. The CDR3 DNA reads TGTGCCACCAGCAGAGATCGTCAGGGAACTGAAGCTTTCTTT. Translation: CATSRDRQGTEAFF. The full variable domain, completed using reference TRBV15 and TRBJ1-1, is DAMVIQNPRYQVTQFGKPVTLSCSQTLNHNVMYWYQQKSSQAPKLLFHYYDKDFNNEADTPDNFQSRRPNTSFCFLDIRSPGLGDTAMYLCATSRDRQGTEAFFGQGTRLTVV.

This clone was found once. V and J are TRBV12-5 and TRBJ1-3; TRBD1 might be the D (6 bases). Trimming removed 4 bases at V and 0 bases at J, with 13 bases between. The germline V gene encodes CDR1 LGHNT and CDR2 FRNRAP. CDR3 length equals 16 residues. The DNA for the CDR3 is TGTGCTAGTGGTTCCGCCACAGGGTTCTCTGGAAACACCATATATTTT. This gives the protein CASGSATGFSGNTIYF.

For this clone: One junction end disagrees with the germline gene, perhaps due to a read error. The DNA of the CDR3 is TGTGCCAGCAGCTACTCCTTGGTGGGGGGAAGCTCCTATAATTCACCCCTCCACTTT. Protein sequence: CASSYSLVGGSSYNSPLHF. This chain links TRBV6-6 with TRBJ1-6, with D possibly matching TRBD1 (5 bases). Germline V CDR1 and CDR2: MNHNY, SVGAGI (reference sequence). This CDR3 comprises 19 residues.

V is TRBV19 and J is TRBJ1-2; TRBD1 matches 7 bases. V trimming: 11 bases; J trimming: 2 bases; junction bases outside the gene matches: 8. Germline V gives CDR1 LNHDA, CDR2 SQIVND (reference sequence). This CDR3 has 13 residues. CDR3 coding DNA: TGTGCCGCTTCGACAGGGACAAACTATGGCTACACCTTC. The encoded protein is CAASTGTNYGYTF.

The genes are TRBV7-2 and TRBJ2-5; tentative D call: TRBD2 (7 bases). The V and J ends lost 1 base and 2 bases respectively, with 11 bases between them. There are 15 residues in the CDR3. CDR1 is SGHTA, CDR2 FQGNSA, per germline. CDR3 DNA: TGTGCCAGCAGCTTAGTGGCGGGGGCGCAAGAGACCCAGTACTTC. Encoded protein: CASSLVAGAQETQYF. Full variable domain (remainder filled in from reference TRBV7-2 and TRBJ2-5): GAGVSQSPSNKVTEKGKDVELRCDPISGHTALYWYRQSLGQGLEFLIYFQGNSAPDKSGLPSDRFSAERTGGSVSTLTIQRTQQEDSAVYLCASSLVAGAQETQYFGPGTRLLVL.

Here the CDR3 DNA reads TGTGCCAGCAGCTTAGCAGGGGGCGCCGGGACTGAAGCTTTCTTT. This sequence encodes CASSLAGGAGTEAFF. The chain links TRBV5-5 to TRBJ1-1; TRBD1 matches 8 bases. The trim removed 2 bases at V and 5 bases at J, leaving 8 bases unmatched. The CDR3 has 15 residues. CDR1 SGHKS and CDR2 YYEKEE come from the germline V gene (reference sequence).

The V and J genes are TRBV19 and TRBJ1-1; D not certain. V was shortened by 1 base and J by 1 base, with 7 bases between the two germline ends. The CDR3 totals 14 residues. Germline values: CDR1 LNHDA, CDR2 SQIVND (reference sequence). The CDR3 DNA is TGTGCCAGTAGTATAGTTTACACGAACACTGAAGCTTTCTTT. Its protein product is CASSIVYTNTEAFF.

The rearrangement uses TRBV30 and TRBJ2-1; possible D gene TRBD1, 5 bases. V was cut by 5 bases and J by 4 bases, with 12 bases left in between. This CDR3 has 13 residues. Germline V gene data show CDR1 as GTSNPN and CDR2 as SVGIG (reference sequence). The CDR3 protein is CAWAKGFYNEQFF. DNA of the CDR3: TGTGCCTGGGCTAAGGGGTTTTACAATGAGCAGTTCTTC.

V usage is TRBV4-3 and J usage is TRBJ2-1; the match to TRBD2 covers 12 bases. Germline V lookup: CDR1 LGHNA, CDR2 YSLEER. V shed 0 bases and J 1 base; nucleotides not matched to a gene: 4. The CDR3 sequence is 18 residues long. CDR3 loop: CASSQDPSGGASYNEQFF. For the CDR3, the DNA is TGCGCCAGCAGCCAAGATCCTAGCGGGGGGGCTTCCTACAATGAGCAGTTCTTC.

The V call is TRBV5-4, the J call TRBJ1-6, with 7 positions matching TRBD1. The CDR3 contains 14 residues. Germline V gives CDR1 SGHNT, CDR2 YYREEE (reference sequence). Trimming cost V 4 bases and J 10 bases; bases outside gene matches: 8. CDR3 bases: TGTGCCAGCAGCGAGACAGGGAGTTGGTCACCCCTCCACTTT. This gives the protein CASSETGSWSPLHF.

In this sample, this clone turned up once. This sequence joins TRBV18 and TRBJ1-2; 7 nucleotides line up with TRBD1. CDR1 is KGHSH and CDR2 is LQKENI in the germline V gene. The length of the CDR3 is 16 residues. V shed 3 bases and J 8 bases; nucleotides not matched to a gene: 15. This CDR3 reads CASSPQDRLPSRGYTF. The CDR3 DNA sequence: TGTGCCAGCTCACCCCAGGACAGGCTCCCCTCTCGGGGCTACACCTTC.

CDR3 sequence (DNA): TGTGCCAGCAGTTTTGGCGGGGGGCGAGATGGCTACACCTTC. Translation: CASSFGGGRDGYTF. J is TRBJ1-2 and V is TRBV6-6; D perhaps matches TRBD1 (6 bases). This CDR3 contains 14 residues. V lost 4 bases and J 6 bases, leaving 15 bases between the germline ends. Per germline, CDR1 MNHNY and CDR2 SVGAGI (reference sequence).

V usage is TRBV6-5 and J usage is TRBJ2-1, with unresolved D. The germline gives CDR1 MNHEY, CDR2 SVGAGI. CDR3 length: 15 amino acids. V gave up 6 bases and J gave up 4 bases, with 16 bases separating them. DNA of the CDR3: TGTGCCAGCAGCTTTGACACTGCCCTATACAATGAGCAGTTCTTC. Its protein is CASSFDTALYNEQFF.

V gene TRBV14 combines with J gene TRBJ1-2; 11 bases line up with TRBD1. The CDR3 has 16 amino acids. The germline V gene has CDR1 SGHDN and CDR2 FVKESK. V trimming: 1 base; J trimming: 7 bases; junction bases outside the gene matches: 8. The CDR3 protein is CASSQVLGQGASGYTF. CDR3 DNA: TGTGCCAGCAGCCAAGTTCTTGGACAGGGGGCTTCTGGCTACACCTTC.

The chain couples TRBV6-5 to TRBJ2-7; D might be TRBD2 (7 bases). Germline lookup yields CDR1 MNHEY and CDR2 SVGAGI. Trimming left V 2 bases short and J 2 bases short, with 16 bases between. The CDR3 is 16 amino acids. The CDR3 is CASSYLRGGRTYEQYF. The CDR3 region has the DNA TGTGCCAGCAGTTACCTTAGGGGGGGTAGGACCTACGAGCAGTACTTC.

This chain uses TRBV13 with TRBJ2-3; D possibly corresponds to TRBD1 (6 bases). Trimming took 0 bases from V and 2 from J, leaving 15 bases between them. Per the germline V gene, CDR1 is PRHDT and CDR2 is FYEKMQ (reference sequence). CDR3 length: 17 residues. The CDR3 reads CASSLGGLQGPTDTQYF. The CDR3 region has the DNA TGTGCCAGCAGCTTAGGGGGGCTCCAGGGGCCCACAGATACGCAGTATTTT. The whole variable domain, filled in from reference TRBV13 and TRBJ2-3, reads AAGVIQSPRHLIKEKRETATLKCYPIPRHDTVYWYQQGPGQDPQFLISFYEKMQSDKGSIPDRFSAQQFSDYHSELNMSSLELGDSALYFCASSLGGLQGPTDTQYFGPGTRLTVL.